The TCR beta chain described here comes from a study of cytomegalovirus exposure and HLA in healthy donors. Regarding the study as a whole: Cytomegalovirus status, reportedly, was diagnosed with high specificity and sensitivity by the classifier. The study designated roughly 160 TCR beta chains cytomegalovirus-associated.

The PCR made use of 60 Vbeta and 13 Jbeta primers. The data were produced by immunoSEQ multiplex PCR, yet TCRdb's version contains in-frame clones alone and is incomplete. Of some 120,000 clones in the sample, over 60% are singletons; the top ten hold 0.95% to 1.1%. Remarks on this clone: Its specificity is unknown.

Germline CDR1 MNHNS, CDR2 SASEGT. The CDR3 is 15 amino acids. Unmatched junction bases numbered 10, after V lost 5 bases and J lost 5 bases. The origin of this receptor is a human donor in good health. The sample comprised PBMCs. The genes are TRBV6-1 and TRBJ1-2, with 8 bases that match TRBD1. In DNA, the CDR3 is TGTGCCAGCAGTAAAGGGGACAGGCAGAGTTATGGCTACACCTTC. This translates into CASSKGDRQSYGYTF.